A single sample gave rise to the 30 T cell receptor beta chains below, sequenced in a study of radiotherapy plus CTLA-4 blockade in lung cancer (dated by TCRdb to 2016 to 2019). Receptor amplification or capture employed the immunoSEQ multiplex PCR assay. Held by TCRdb, this immuneACCESS table contains in-frame sequences only and omits some clones. Under half of the omission traces to an unresolved V gene where checked; the cause of the rest is unknown. For this sample the table gives 52,000 or so clones, of which 82% were detected only once. Over 6% of the sample lies in the top ten. This sample comprised peripheral blood, obtained from a patient treated with radiotherapy plus ipilimumab. Receptors originate from a human donor with non-small cell lung cancer whose response to radiotherapy plus ipilimumab could not be evaluated.

The chain joins TRBV9 to TRBJ2-7; weak D call: TRBD1 (6 bases). The V end lost 0 bases, the J end lost 6 bases, and 16 bases lay between the germline ends. The germline gives CDR1 SGDLS, CDR2 YYNGEE. The CDR3 is 15 residues long. The CDR3: CASSVGWTASGEQYF. The CDR3 nucleotides are TGTGCCAGCAGCGTAGGTTGGACAGCCTCAGGCGAGCAGTACTTC.

The rearrangement joins TRBV6-1 to TRBJ1-1, with 7 bases that match TRBD1. There are 14 residues in the CDR3. Germline loops: CDR1 MNHNS, CDR2 SASEGT. Germline trimming cut 7 bases from V and 5 bases from J; bases unmatched to any gene: 10. CDR3 amino acids: CASIRGQGDTEAFF. DNA of the CDR3: TGTGCCAGCATCCGAGGGCAGGGGGATACTGAAGCTTTCTTT.

This chain links TRBV9 with TRBJ2-3, with 7 bases fitting TRBD2. Germline V gene sequence: CDR1 SGDLS, CDR2 YYNGEE. Trimming took 1 base from V and 1 from J; bases not matched to a gene: 3. The CDR3 covers 15 residues. The CDR3: CASSVLGGGTDTQYF. In DNA form, the CDR3 reads TGTGCCAGCAGCGTATTGGGAGGGGGCACAGATACGCAGTATTTT.

This chain uses TRBV4-3 with TRBJ2-7, with TRBD2 matching over 8 bases. Looked up from germline, CDR1 is LGHNA and CDR2 is YSLEER. The CDR3 loop spans 15 amino acids. V gave up 1 base and J gave up 4 bases; unmatched junction bases: 6. This chain's CDR3 is CASSQASGGGYEQYF. The DNA of the CDR3 is TGCGCCAGCAGCCAAGCCTCGGGAGGGGGGTACGAGCAGTACTTC.

The rearrangement uses TRBV7-2 and TRBJ2-7, with D possibly TRBD1 on 6 matching bases. Trimming removed 2 bases at V and 3 bases at J, with 11 bases between. CDR3 length equals 14 residues. Germline assignment: CDR1 SGHTA and CDR2 FQGNSA. The CDR3 sequence: CASSLSTGSYEQYF. The CDR3 nucleotides are TGTGCCAGCAGCTTAAGTACAGGGAGCTACGAGCAGTACTTC.

In DNA form, the CDR3 reads TGTGCCAGCTCACCAGTTCCAGCCTACGAGCAGTACTTC. Its translation is CASSPVPAYEQYF. The chain uses TRBV18 and TRBJ2-7; D is ambiguous. The CDR3 consists of 13 residues. Germline V gene lookup returns CDR1 KGHSH and CDR2 LQKENI. V was clipped by 2 bases and J by 2 bases, with 7 bases between them.

The chain uses TRBV11-3 and TRBJ2-2; 7 bases align to TRBD2. Germline loops: CDR1 SGHNT, CDR2 YENEEA. Trimming took 1 base from V and 2 from J; bases not matched to a gene: 4. The CDR3 covers 16 residues. Here the CDR3 DNA reads TGTGCCAGCAGCTTAGGCAGCGGGATTAACACCGGGGAGCTGTTTTTT. Translating gives CASSLGSGINTGELFF.

V and J are TRBV7-9 and TRBJ1-4; weak D call: TRBD1 (5 bases). The CDR3 runs 13 residues. V dropped 5 bases and J dropped 3 bases, with 7 bases sitting between them. CDR1 and CDR2 from the germline V gene are SEHNR and FQNEAQ (reference sequence). The CDR3: CASSPTANEKLFF. CDR3 DNA sequence: TGTGCCAGCAGCCCGACAGCTAATGAAAAACTGTTTTTT.

This sequence joins TRBV7-2 and TRBJ2-7, with a possible D match to TRBD2 (5 bases). Between the trimmed V and J ends, which lost 1 base and 5 bases, there was a span of 15 bases. There are 15 residues in the CDR3. Germline CDR1 and CDR2: SGHTA and FQGNSA. This CDR3 reads CASSLVGELGNEQYF. CDR3 nucleotide sequence: TGTGCCAGCAGCTTAGTTGGGGAGTTAGGGAACGAGCAGTACTTC.

This clone has only a few counts. The chain couples TRBV10-2 to TRBJ2-1; 7 nucleotides line up with TRBD1. CDR3 length: 13 residues. CDR1 and CDR2 (germline): WSHSY, SAAADI. V shed 7 bases and J 2 bases; nucleotides not matched to a gene: 2. Here the CDR3 DNA reads TGCGCCAGCACACAGGGGCCCTACAATGAGCAGTTCTTC. Protein product: CASTQGPYNEQFF.

On this clone itself: Its ends do not fully match the called genes, so a read error is possible. This chain connects TRBV4-1 to TRBJ2-3; tentative D call: TRBD2 (6 bases). The CDR3 has 17 residues. Germline V lookup: CDR1 MGHRA, CDR2 YSYEKL. The chain's CDR3 is CVSSQEFGGASTDTQYF. CDR3 sequence (DNA): TGCGTCAGCAGCCAAGAATTTGGCGGGGCTAGCACAGATACGCAGTATTTT.

The gene calls are TRBV5-1 and TRBJ2-5; TRBD2 matches at 14 bases. TRBJ2-7 explains the end of the DNA better; the J call may be wrong. The germline V gene has CDR1 SGHRS and CDR2 YFSETQ. CDR3 length: 17 amino acids. CDR3 residues: CASSFQGTSGSLGEQYF. In nucleotides, the CDR3 is TGCGCCAGCAGCTTCCAAGGGACTAGCGGGAGTCTTGGCGAGCAGTACTTC.

The chain carries TRBV2 and TRBJ1-2, with D possibly TRBD1 on 6 matching bases. Trimming shortened V by 3 bases and J by 2 bases, and 10 bases separated the two germline ends. The CDR3 spans 14 residues. Looked up from germline, CDR1 is SNHLY and CDR2 is FYNNEI. The CDR3, as DNA: TGTGCCAGCAGTGACTCAGGACAGAACTATGGCTACACCTTC. Translated: CASSDSGQNYGYTF.

Comments on this clone: Other DNA sequences from this sample encode an identical CDR3 as well. The chain is built from TRBV19 and TRBJ2-7; 9 nucleotides line up with TRBD1. Germline CDR1 reads LNHDA; CDR2 reads SQIVND (reference sequence). J gave up 4 bases and V 4 bases, and 2 bases lay outside the gene matches. The CDR3 sequence is 13 residues long. CDR3 protein: CASSKGQGYEQYF. In nucleotides, the CDR3 is TGTGCCAGTAGTAAAGGACAGGGGTACGAGCAGTACTTC.

The chain uses TRBV11-2 and TRBJ2-7, with TRBD1 matching over 7 bases. The CDR3 has 14 amino acids. V lost 5 bases and J lost 2; bases outside the gene matches: 6. The germline V gene encodes CDR1 SGHAT and CDR2 FQNNGV. The CDR3 is CASSQGGVAYEQYF. CDR3 in DNA: TGTGCCAGCAGCCAAGGGGGCGTCGCCTACGAGCAGTACTTC.

CDR3 sequence (DNA): TGCGCCAGCAGCTCACCGACAGTACACCAAGAGACCCAGTACTTC. Residues: CASSSPTVHQETQYF. The V gene is TRBV5-1, the J gene TRBJ2-5; maybe TRBD1 (5 bases). CDR1 and CDR2 from the germline V gene are SGHRS and YFSETQ. The CDR3 covers 15 residues. Trimming stripped 3 bases from V and 0 bases from J, with 12 bases between. The whole variable domain, remainder taken from reference TRBV5-1 and TRBJ2-5, is KAGVTQTPRYLIKTRGQQVTLSCSPISGHRSVSWYQQTPGQGLQFLFEYFSETQRNKGNFPGRFSGRQFSNSRSEMNVSTLELGDSALYLCASSSPTVHQETQYFGPGTRLLVL.

In nucleotides, the CDR3 is TGTGCCAGCAGCTTGGGAGGGGGCACTGAAGCTTTCTTT. Protein sequence: CASSLGGGTEAFF. This chain connects TRBV7-9 to TRBJ1-1; possible D gene TRBD1, 6 bases. V shed 3 bases and J shed 4 bases, with 9 bases lying between them. The CDR3 covers 13 residues. Germline CDR1 reads SEHNR; CDR2 reads FQNEAQ (reference sequence).

The chain links TRBV19 to TRBJ2-5, with 9 bases lining up with TRBD1. CDR3 length equals 16 residues. The ends lost 3 bases at V and 2 bases at J; junction bases unmatched: 7. CDR1 LNHDA and CDR2 SQIVND come from the germline V gene (reference sequence). The CDR3 DNA reads as TGTGCCAGTAGTATGAGGGACAGGGCTTTACAAGAGACCCAGTACTTC. Translating it yields CASSMRDRALQETQYF.

The chain recombines TRBV4-3 with TRBJ1-2; maybe TRBD1 (5 bases). CDR1 and CDR2 (germline): LGHNA, YSLEER. CDR3 length: 15 residues. V lost 4 bases to trimming and J lost 3 bases, with 15 bases between them. The CDR3 DNA reads as TGCGCCAGCAGCCGAGACCCTCAAGGGGACTATGGCTACACCTTC. This encodes CASSRDPQGDYGYTF.

V and J are TRBV7-2 and TRBJ2-7, with 11 positions matching TRBD2. From germline, CDR1 is SGHTA and CDR2 FQGNSA. The V segment lost 0 bases and the J segment 6 bases; nucleotides outside the gene matches: 4. The CDR3 runs 15 residues. The CDR3 nucleotides read TGTGCCAGCAGCTTAGCGGTAGCGGGAGGGAGCGAGCAGTACTTC. Amino acids: CASSLAVAGGSEQYF.

The chain joins TRBV19 to TRBJ2-2; 7 nucleotides agree with TRBD2. Trimming removed 0 bases from V and 5 bases from J; junction bases left unmatched: 3. This CDR3 comprises 15 residues. Germline values: CDR1 LNHDA, CDR2 SQIVND (reference sequence). The CDR3 reads CASSIDGGGTGELFF. CDR3 DNA: TGTGCCAGTAGTATAGATGGGGGGGGAACCGGGGAGCTGTTTTTT.

This clone was detected once. The genes are TRBV7-9 and TRBJ2-5; tentatively, D is TRBD2 (6 bases). CDR1 is SEHNR, CDR2 FQNEAQ, per germline (reference sequence). The germline V and J ends were trimmed by 6 bases and 4 bases, with 18 bases remaining between them. The CDR3 spans 15 residues. The CDR3 DNA reads TGTGCCAGCAGGGCGGGGCGCAGGGCTCGAGAGACCCAGTACTTC. Protein sequence: CASRAGRRARETQYF.

This clone was counted only a few times. The chain combines TRBV25-1 with TRBJ2-2; 11 bases are shared with TRBD2. The CDR3 spans 16 residues. Trimming took 6 bases from V and 0 from J; bases not matched to a gene: 3. CDR1 MGHDK and CDR2 SYGVNS come from the germline V gene. CDR3 nucleotide sequence: TGTGCCAGCAGGGGACTAGCGGAAGCGAACACCGGGGAGCTGTTTTTT. This gives the protein CASRGLAEANTGELFF.

This clone has only a few counts. This chain uses TRBV7-2 with TRBJ2-7; weak D call: TRBD1 (5 bases). Trimming took off 3 bases at V and 3 bases at J, with 18 bases between the two ends. This CDR3 spans 16 amino acids. Germline values: CDR1 SGHTA, CDR2 FQGNSA. CDR3 amino acids: CASSFNLGPGLYEQYF. The CDR3 region has the DNA TGTGCCAGCAGCTTTAATCTCGGACCAGGGCTCTACGAGCAGTACTTC. Full variable domain (rest looked up from reference TRBV7-2 and TRBJ2-7): GAGVSQSPSNKVTEKGKDVELRCDPISGHTALYWYRQSLGQGLEFLIYFQGNSAPDKSGLPSDRFSAERTGGSVSTLTIQRTQQEDSAVYLCASSFNLGPGLYEQYFGPGTRLTVT.

This chain uses TRBV29-1 with TRBJ1-1, with a tentative D call TRBD1 (6 bases). Deletions cut 4 bases from V and 5 bases from J, with 17 bases between. This CDR3 has 14 amino acids. Per the germline V gene, CDR1 is SQVTM and CDR2 is ANQGSEA. DNA of the CDR3: TGCAGCGTTGTAGTCGGGGGGCTGGGGACTGAAGCTTTCTTT. Residues: CSVVVGGLGTEAFF.

By share, this clone ranks as medium-sized. The V gene is TRBV10-3, the J gene TRBJ2-7; D is perhaps TRBD1 (6 bases). V dropped 0 bases and J dropped 3 bases, with 6 bases sitting between them. The CDR3 is made up of 13 amino acids. The germline V gene has CDR1 ENHRY and CDR2 SYGVKD. CDR3 sequence: CAISESDSYEQYF. The CDR3 DNA reads as TGTGCCATCAGTGAGTCGGACAGCTACGAGCAGTACTTC.

This chain uses TRBV7-2 with TRBJ2-3, with 7 bases that match TRBD1. The V gene end was trimmed by 5 bases and the J gene end by 1 base; junction bases not matched to a gene: 9. Germline CDR1 reads SGHTA; CDR2 reads FQGNSA. This CDR3 is 16 amino acids long. The CDR3 sequence: CASSPGQLIRTDTQYF. The CDR3 region has the DNA TGTGCCAGCAGCCCGGGACAGTTAATCCGCACAGATACGCAGTATTTT.

This clone has a handful of counts. The V call is TRBV5-6, the J call TRBJ1-2; tentative D call: TRBD1 (6 bases). V was clipped by 1 base and J by 6 bases, with 13 bases between them. Looked up from germline, CDR1 is SGHDT and CDR2 is YYEEEE. The CDR3 has 14 amino acids. The CDR3 DNA is TGTGCCAGCAGCTTGTATACCAGGGGTGATGGCTACACCTTC. Protein: CASSLYTRGDGYTF.

CDR3 sequence (DNA): TGCGCCAGCAGCCCTGGACACTCTGGAAACACCATATATTTT. As protein: CASSPGHSGNTIYF. The chain recombines TRBV5-1 with TRBJ1-3; TRBD1 is a possible D gene (5 bases). Trimming stripped 4 bases from V and 0 bases from J, with 8 bases between. Germline CDR1 SGHRS, CDR2 YFSETQ. The CDR3 spans 14 residues. Together with reference TRBV5-1 and TRBJ1-3, the CDR3 gives the full variable domain: KAGVTQTPRYLIKTRGQQVTLSCSPISGHRSVSWYQQTPGQGLQFLFEYFSETQRNKGNFPGRFSGRQFSNSRSEMNVSTLELGDSALYLCASSPGHSGNTIYFGEGSWLTVV.

This chain links TRBV5-1 with TRBJ2-5; D unclear. Looked up from germline, CDR1 is SGHRS and CDR2 is YFSETQ. Trimming took off 4 bases at V and 2 bases at J, with 9 bases between the two ends. The CDR3 length is 13 residues. Here the CDR3 DNA reads TGCGCCAGCAGCGTTTTCCAGCAAGAGACCCAGTACTTC. This encodes CASSVFQQETQYF.